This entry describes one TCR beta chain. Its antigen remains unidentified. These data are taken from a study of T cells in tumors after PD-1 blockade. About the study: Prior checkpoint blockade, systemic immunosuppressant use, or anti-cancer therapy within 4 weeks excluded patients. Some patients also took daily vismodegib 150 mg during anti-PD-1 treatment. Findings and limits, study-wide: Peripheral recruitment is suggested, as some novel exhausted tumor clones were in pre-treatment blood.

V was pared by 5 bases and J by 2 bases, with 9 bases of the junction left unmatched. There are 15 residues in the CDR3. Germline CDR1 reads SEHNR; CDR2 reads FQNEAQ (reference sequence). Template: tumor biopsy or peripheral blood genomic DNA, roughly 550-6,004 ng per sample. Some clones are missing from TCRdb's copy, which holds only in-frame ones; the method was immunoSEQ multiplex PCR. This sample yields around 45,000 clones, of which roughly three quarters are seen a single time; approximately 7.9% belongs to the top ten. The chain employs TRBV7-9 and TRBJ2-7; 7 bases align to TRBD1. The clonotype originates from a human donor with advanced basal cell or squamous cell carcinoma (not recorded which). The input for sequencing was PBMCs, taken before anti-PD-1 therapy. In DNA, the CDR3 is TGTGCCAGCAGCCACACAGGGGAGAAGCCCTACGAGCAGTACTTC. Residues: CASSHTGEKPYEQYF.